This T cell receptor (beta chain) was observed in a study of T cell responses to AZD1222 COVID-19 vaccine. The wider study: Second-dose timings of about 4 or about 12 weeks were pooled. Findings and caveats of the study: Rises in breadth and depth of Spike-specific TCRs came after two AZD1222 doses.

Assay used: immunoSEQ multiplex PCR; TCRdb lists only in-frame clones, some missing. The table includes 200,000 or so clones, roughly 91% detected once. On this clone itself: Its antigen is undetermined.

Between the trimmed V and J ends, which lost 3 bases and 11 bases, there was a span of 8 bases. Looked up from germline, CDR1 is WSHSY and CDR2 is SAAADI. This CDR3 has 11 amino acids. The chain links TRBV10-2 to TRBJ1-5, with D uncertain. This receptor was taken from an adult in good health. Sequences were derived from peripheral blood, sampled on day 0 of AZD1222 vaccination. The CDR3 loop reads CASSENGAQHF. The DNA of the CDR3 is TGCGCCAGCAGTGAAAATGGTGCCCAGCATTTT.